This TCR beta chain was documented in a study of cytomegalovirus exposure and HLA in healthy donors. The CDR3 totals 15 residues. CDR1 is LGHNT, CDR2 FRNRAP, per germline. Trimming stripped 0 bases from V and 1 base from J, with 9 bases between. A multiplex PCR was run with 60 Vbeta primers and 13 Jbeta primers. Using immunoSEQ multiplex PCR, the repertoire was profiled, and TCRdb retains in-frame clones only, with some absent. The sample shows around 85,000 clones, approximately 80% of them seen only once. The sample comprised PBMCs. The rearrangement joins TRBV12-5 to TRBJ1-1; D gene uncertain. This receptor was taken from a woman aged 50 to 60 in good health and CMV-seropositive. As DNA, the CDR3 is TGTGCTAGTGGTTTGGTACTAGGGCAGAACACTGAAGCTTTCTTT. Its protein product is CASGLVLGQNTEAFF. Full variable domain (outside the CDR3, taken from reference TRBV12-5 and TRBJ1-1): DARVTQTPRHKVTEMGQEVTMRCQPILGHNTVFWYRQTMMQGLELLAYFRNRAPLDDSGMPKDRFSAEMPDATLATLKIQPSEPRDSAVYFCASGLVLGQNTEAFFGQGTRLTVV.